These 27 T cell receptor beta chains originate from one sample sequenced in a study of shared clonotypes between healthy human individuals (dated by TCRdb to the early 2020s). Receptors were amplified or captured by the immunoSEQ multiplex PCR assay. TCRdb took over this immuneACCESS table, retaining in-frame rearrangements with V and J assigned. Such tables are incomplete; in checked studies, under half of the missing clones stem from an unresolved V gene, and the remainder is unexplained. For this sample there are approximately 2.5 million clones; around 94% appear just once. The ten largest account for 0.14% of the sample. The sequenced sample was naive CD4+ T cells sorted from blood. This specimen's cell subset or site label, interpreted: CD45RA+ positively selected. Receptors originate from a man aged 18 to 30 in good health.

The J gene is TRBJ1-5, the V gene TRBV19; D is unclear. Trimming pared 3 bases from V and 1 base from J, leaving 16 bases between. The CDR3 runs to 17 residues. The germline gives CDR1 LNHDA, CDR2 SQIVND (reference sequence). This CDR3 reads CASSMGAIIGSNQPQHF. The DNA of the CDR3 is TGTGCCAGTAGTATGGGAGCCATAATAGGGAGCAATCAGCCCCAGCATTTT.

The chain carries TRBV18 and TRBJ2-1, with D uncertain. Per germline, CDR1 KGHSH and CDR2 LQKENI. The length of the CDR3 is 12 residues. Trimming removed 4 bases at V and 7 bases at J, with 8 bases between. The CDR3 sequence: CASSQTRNEQFF. Written as DNA, the CDR3 is TGTGCCAGCTCACAGACAAGAAATGAGCAGTTCTTC.

V and J are TRBV11-2 and TRBJ1-2; D gene ambiguous. With 5 bases removed from V and 4 bases from J, the gap between germline ends came to 14 bases. The germline V gene encodes CDR1 SGHAT and CDR2 FQNNGV. The CDR3 is made up of 14 amino acids. Here the CDR3 reads CASSPWQELYGYTF. The DNA for the CDR3 is TGTGCCAGCAGCCCGTGGCAGGAACTCTATGGCTACACCTTC.

This chain joins TRBV6-5 and TRBJ2-7, with 7 nucleotides matching TRBD1. Germline V gene lookup returns CDR1 MNHEY and CDR2 SVGAGI. V lost 6 bases and J lost 3; bases outside the gene matches: 8. The CDR3 has 14 residues. CDR3 region: CASSSGTANYEQYF. The DNA for the CDR3 is TGTGCCAGCAGCTCTGGGACAGCAAACTACGAGCAGTACTTC.

The gene calls are TRBV2 and TRBJ2-7; 7 bases map to TRBD2. V lost 5 bases, J lost 0 bases, and 4 bases stayed unmatched. This CDR3 is built from 14 residues. The germline V gene has CDR1 SNHLY and CDR2 FYNNEI. CDR3 DNA sequence: TGTGCCAGCAGTACTAGCGCGAGCTCCTACGAGCAGTACTTC. Translated, it gives CASSTSASSYEQYF. Looking up the rest from reference TRBV2 and TRBJ2-7 gives the full variable domain: EPEVTQTPSHQVTQMGQEVILRCVPISNHLYFYWYRQILGQKVEFLVSFYNNEISEKSEIFDDQFSVERPDGSNFTLKIRSTKLEDSAMYFCASSTSASSYEQYFGPGTRLTVT.

The chain has TRBV5-1 and TRBJ2-7; 8 bases map to TRBD1. The CDR3 loop spans 17 amino acids. Losses at the gene ends were 2 bases for V and 2 bases for J; bases not matched to a gene: 12. Looked up from germline, CDR1 is SGHRS and CDR2 is YFSETQ. CDR3 sequence reads: CASSFDWRQGYTYEQYF. The CDR3, as DNA: TGCGCCAGCAGCTTCGATTGGAGACAGGGGTATACCTACGAGCAGTACTTC. The full variable domain, with the rest looked up from reference TRBV5-1 and TRBJ2-7, is KAGVTQTPRYLIKTRGQQVTLSCSPISGHRSVSWYQQTPGQGLQFLFEYFSETQRNKGNFPGRFSGRQFSNSRSEMNVSTLELGDSALYLCASSFDWRQGYTYEQYFGPGTRLTVT.

CDR3 sequence: CASSLGPLSGRAFAGELFF. CDR3 coding DNA: TGTGCCAGCAGCTTAGGTCCGTTAAGCGGGAGGGCCTTTGCCGGGGAGCTGTTTTTT. The chain links TRBV7-2 to TRBJ2-2; the match to TRBD2 covers 10 bases. This CDR3 is built from 19 residues. CDR1 is SGHTA, CDR2 FQGNSA, per germline. V gave up 1 base and J gave up 6 bases; unmatched junction bases: 14.

This chain connects TRBV30 to TRBJ2-6; the D is unclear. This CDR3 has 16 residues. The V gene lost 1 base and the J gene lost 0 bases, with 10 bases spanning the gap. Germline V lookup: CDR1 GTSNPN, CDR2 SVGIG (reference sequence). The CDR3 is CAWSAGRSSGANVLTF. CDR3 in DNA: TGTGCCTGGAGTGCTGGCAGGTCCTCTGGGGCCAACGTCCTGACTTTC. The variable domain in full, with the rest retrieved from reference TRBV30 and TRBJ2-6, is SQTIHQWPATLVQPVGSPLSLECTVEGTSNPNLYWYRQAAGRGLQLLFYSVGIGQISSEVPQNLSASRPQDRQFILSSKKLLLSDSGFYLCAWSAGRSSGANVLTFGAGSRLTVL.

This sequence joins TRBV5-1 and TRBJ2-7; weak D call: TRBD1 (6 bases). CDR3 length: 14 residues. Germline CDR1 SGHRS, CDR2 YFSETQ. V was clipped by 1 base and J by 4 bases, with 12 bases between them. DNA for the CDR3: TGCGCCAGCAGCTTGACGACAGGATCGTACGAGCAGTACTTC. It translates to CASSLTTGSYEQYF.

This clone was detected only once. The chain's CDR3 is CAWGRDYYGEQFF. For the CDR3, the DNA is TGTGCCTGGGGCCGGGACTACTATGGTGAGCAGTTCTTC. The chain is built from TRBV30 and TRBJ2-1; 7 nucleotides align to TRBD2. CDR1 GTSNPN and CDR2 SVGIG come from the germline V gene (reference sequence). The CDR3 loop spans 13 amino acids. V dropped 5 bases and J dropped 9; count of bases not matched to a gene: 10.

Comments on this clone: This specimen includes other DNA sequences encoding the same CDR3. V is TRBV18 and J is TRBJ2-3, with D possibly TRBD2 on 5 matching bases. Trimming pared 0 bases from V and 1 base from J, leaving 8 bases between. The CDR3 covers 15 residues. CDR1 and CDR2 (germline): KGHSH, LQKENI. The CDR3 DNA is TGTGCCAGCTCACCACCCCGGGGAGGCACAGATACGCAGTATTTT. Encoded protein: CASSPPRGGTDTQYF.

Here the CDR3 DNA reads TGTGCCAGCAGCCGGGACCTAATCGACGAGCAGTACTTC. It is translated as CASSRDLIDEQYF. The rearrangement links TRBV11-2 to TRBJ2-7, with D perhaps given as TRBD1 or TRBD2 (5 bases each). Germline V CDR1 and CDR2: SGHAT, FQNNGV. The CDR3 is made up of 13 amino acids. The V end was cut by 5 bases, the J end by 5 bases, with 13 bases between.

The chain joins TRBV28 to TRBJ2-3, with 12 bases lining up with TRBD2. This CDR3 is built from 16 residues. CDR1 MDHEN and CDR2 SYDVKM come from the germline V gene. Trimming took 6 bases from V and 1 from J; bases not matched to a gene: 5. CDR3 nucleotide sequence: TGTGCCAGCAGCAGAGGGACTAGCGGGCGCACAGATACGCAGTATTTT. Translating it yields CASSRGTSGRTDTQYF.

The chain links TRBV9 to TRBJ1-4; no reliable D call. The germline CDR1 and CDR2 sequences are SGDLS and YYNGEE. V was trimmed by 4 bases and J by 4 bases, leaving 14 bases between them. The length of the CDR3 is 15 residues. The CDR3 DNA sequence: TGTGCCAGCAGCCCGCGATACGGGGTTAATGAAAAACTGTTTTTT. It is translated as CASSPRYGVNEKLFF. Full variable domain (outside the CDR3, taken from reference TRBV9 and TRBJ1-4): DSGVTQTPKHLITATGQRVTLRCSPRSGDLSVYWYQQSLDQGLQFLIQYYNGEERAKGNILERFSAQQFPDLHSELNLSSLELGDSALYFCASSPRYGVNEKLFFGSGTQLSVL.

V and J are TRBV2 and TRBJ1-6, with 7 bases matching TRBD1. Germline CDR1 reads SNHLY; CDR2 reads FYNNEI. The CDR3 is 14 residues long. The junction had 10 bases not matched to a gene; V was cut back by 10 bases and J by 7 bases. Here the CDR3 reads CATNLDRANSPLHF. The CDR3, as DNA: TGTGCCACCAACTTAGACAGGGCCAATTCACCCCTCCACTTT.

V usage is TRBV7-8 and J usage is TRBJ2-1; 9 nucleotides line up with TRBD2. CDR3 length: 15 amino acids. Germline V lookup: CDR1 SGHVS, CDR2 FQNEAQ. The ends lost 1 base at V and 9 bases at J; junction bases unmatched: 7. In DNA, the CDR3 is TGTGCCAGCAGCTTAGATCCAGCGGGAGGAACTGAGCAGTTCTTC. It encodes CASSLDPAGGTEQFF.

This clone has only one observation. The V gene is TRBV5-4, the J gene TRBJ1-2, with D possibly TRBD1 on 5 matching bases. Germline V gives CDR1 SGHNT, CDR2 YYREEE (reference sequence). The CDR3 covers 14 residues. The V gene lost 4 bases and the J gene lost 5 bases, with 15 bases spanning the gap. CDR3: CASSPPGTVYGYTF. The CDR3 DNA reads TGTGCCAGCAGCCCCCCCGGGACGGTGTATGGCTACACCTTC.

The rearrangement links TRBV29-1 to TRBJ2-2; tentatively, D is TRBD1 or TRBD2 (5 bases each). CDR3 size: 13 residues. Germline V lookup: CDR1 SQVTM, CDR2 ANQGSEA. The V gene lost 6 bases and the J gene lost 5 bases, with 13 bases spanning the gap. The CDR3 region is CSVPGTGTGELFF. The CDR3, as DNA: TGCAGCGTCCCCGGGACCGGTACCGGGGAGCTGTTTTTT.

This chain links TRBV6-1 with TRBJ1-4; TRBD1 might be the D (6 bases). Germline V gene lookup returns CDR1 MNHNS and CDR2 SASEGT. The CDR3 consists of 12 residues. V dropped 2 bases and J dropped 12 bases, with 10 bases sitting between them. CDR3 sequence (DNA): TGTGCCAGCAGTGAAAGGAGGGGGGAACTGTTTTTT. This codes for CASSERRGELFF.

The chain has TRBV18 and TRBJ2-3, with D tentatively TRBD1 (6 bases). V was trimmed by 3 bases and J by 4 bases, leaving 14 bases between them. From germline, CDR1 is KGHSH and CDR2 LQKENI. The CDR3 loop spans 15 amino acids. This chain's CDR3 is CASSPYTGLPDTQYF. The CDR3 DNA reads as TGTGCCAGCTCACCGTATACAGGGCTTCCAGATACGCAGTATTTT.

The chain has TRBV7-2 and TRBJ2-4; the match to TRBD1 covers 7 bases. Germline loops: CDR1 SGHTA, CDR2 FQGNSA. The CDR3 totals 14 residues. The J segment lost 4 bases and the V segment lost 1 base, leaving 1 base of the junction unmatched. CDR3 region: CASSLVGQKNIQYF. For the CDR3, the DNA is TGTGCCAGCAGCTTAGTGGGACAGAAAAACATTCAGTACTTC.

The chain uses TRBV6-1 and TRBJ1-1; D remains unclear. Deletions cut 8 bases from V and 0 bases from J, with 10 bases between. The CDR3 length is 13 residues. CDR1 MNHNS and CDR2 SASEGT come from the germline V gene. DNA for the CDR3: TGTGCCAGCCTCGCGCGCCTGAACACTGAAGCTTTCTTT. Translated: CASLARLNTEAFF.

The chain couples TRBV7-6 to TRBJ1-5, with D uncertain. The CDR3 consists of 14 residues. V was cut by 1 base and J by 7 bases, with 11 bases left in between. CDR1 and CDR2 from the germline V gene are SGHVS and FNYEAQ. CDR3 coding DNA: TGTGCCAGCAGCTTAGGTTCCCCCCGGCAGCCCCAGCATTTT. It encodes CASSLGSPRQPQHF.

This clone came up once. The rearrangement uses TRBV2 and TRBJ2-5, with 7 nucleotides matching TRBD2. The CDR3 totals 12 residues. CDR1 is SNHLY and CDR2 is FYNNEI in the germline V gene. J lost 5 bases, V lost 8 bases, and 5 bases had no gene match. The chain's CDR3 is CASRPSGETQYF. CDR3 nucleotides: TGTGCCAGCCGACCTAGCGGCGAGACCCAGTACTTC.

The V gene is TRBV28, the J gene TRBJ2-7, with 14 bases that match TRBD2. The germline CDR1 and CDR2 sequences are MDHEN and SYDVKM. This CDR3 is 23 amino acids long. After removal of 7 bases from V and 0 bases from J, the junction contained 26 bases not matched to a gene. For the CDR3, the DNA is TGTGCCAGCACCTCCCCCGATCCTCTAGCCCGGGGGACTAGCGGGAGTAGCTCCTACGAGCAGTACTTC. Its protein product is CASTSPDPLARGTSGSSSYEQYF.

The rearrangement links TRBV7-8 to TRBJ1-6; D is uncertain. Trimming took 5 bases from V and 9 from J, leaving 20 bases between them. CDR3 length: 16 residues. The germline CDR1 and CDR2 sequences are SGHVS and FQNEAQ. CDR3 residues: CASSPPSEQYGSPLHF. The CDR3, as DNA: TGTGCCAGCAGCCCACCCTCAGAACAGTATGGTTCACCCCTCCACTTT. Filled out from reference TRBV7-8 and TRBJ1-6, the complete variable domain reads GAGVSQSPRYKVAKRGQDVALRCDPISGHVSLFWYQQALGQGPEFLTYFQNEAQLDKSGLPSDRFFAERPEGSVSTLKIQRTQQEDSAVYLCASSPPSEQYGSPLHFGNGTRLTVT.

On this clone itself: Mismatch with germline at one junction end may stem from a read error. The chain combines TRBV7-8 with TRBJ1-2, with D unclear. Germline V CDR1 and CDR2: SGHVS, FQNEAQ. The CDR3 has 14 amino acids. DNA for the CDR3: TGTGCCAGCAGCCTAGCACAGCCGAGCTATGGCTACACCTTC. It yields the protein CASSLAQPSYGYTF.